This entry concerns a single T cell receptor (beta chain). As yet, its antigen is unknown. The data are from a study of T cells in Graves' hyperthyroidism and ophthalmopathy. Overall study findings and caveats: The model predicted ophthalmopathy a median around six months before onset.

Regions amplified from RNA transcripts were the TCR beta CDR3 regions. A first-round RT-PCR of the TCR CDR3 used the HTBI primer set. TCRdb re-analysed the multiplex PCR reads in MiXCR, keeping a single row per CDR3 protein. Of over 350,000 distinct CDR3 sequences detected, 11% to 15% appear once; the ten largest clones hold around 28%. CDR1 and CDR2 (germline): LGHNT, FRNRAP. The CDR3 has 20 residues. V was trimmed by 3 bases and J by 2 bases, leaving 28 bases between them. Specimen: blood. The sequence derives from a man in his fifties with Graves' ophthalmopathy. The chain couples TRBV12-5 to TRBJ1-2, with D possibly TRBD1 on 6 matching bases. As DNA, the CDR3 is TGTGCTAGTGGTTTTTTTCTCGGGGGGGCCCTAGCGGGGAGAAACTATGGCTACACCTTC. Protein: CASGFFLGGALAGRNYGYTF. The full variable domain, its missing parts supplied by reference TRBV12-5 and TRBJ1-2, is DARVTQTPRHKVTEMGQEVTMRCQPILGHNTVFWYRQTMMQGLELLAYFRNRAPLDDSGMPKDRFSAEMPDATLATLKIQPSEPRDSAVYFCASGFFLGGALAGRNYGYTFGSGTRLTVV.